This TCR beta chain was profiled in a study of cytomegalovirus exposure and HLA in healthy donors. Study details: HLA-typed donors were the source of around 85 million unique TCRs held in an early data release. Broader study findings: More clonal expansion characterized HLA-associated TCR beta chains than equally common others in a later analysis. Associated with cytomegalovirus, according to the listing, were around 170 TCR beta chains.

A note on this clone: Its antigen is as yet unknown.

Amplification used 60 Vbeta primers and 13 Jbeta primers. Data came from immunoSEQ multiplex PCR; TCRdb stores just in-frame clones and leaves some out. The data contain approximately 72,000 clones, 60% to 75% of them seen just once; the ten biggest clones take up approximately 21%. Sequencing input: PBMCs. The TCR comes from a man between 35 and 55 years old in good health and CMV-seropositive.

CDR3 sequence reads: CAWSREGFYQPQHF. The CDR3 region has the DNA TGTGCCTGGAGTCGGGAGGGGTTCTATCAGCCCCAGCATTTT. This chain connects TRBV30 to TRBJ1-5, with D possibly matching TRBD1 (5 bases). Germline values: CDR1 GTSNPN, CDR2 SVGIG (reference sequence). The CDR3 is 14 residues long. V gave up 2 bases and J gave up 5 bases, with 13 bases separating them.